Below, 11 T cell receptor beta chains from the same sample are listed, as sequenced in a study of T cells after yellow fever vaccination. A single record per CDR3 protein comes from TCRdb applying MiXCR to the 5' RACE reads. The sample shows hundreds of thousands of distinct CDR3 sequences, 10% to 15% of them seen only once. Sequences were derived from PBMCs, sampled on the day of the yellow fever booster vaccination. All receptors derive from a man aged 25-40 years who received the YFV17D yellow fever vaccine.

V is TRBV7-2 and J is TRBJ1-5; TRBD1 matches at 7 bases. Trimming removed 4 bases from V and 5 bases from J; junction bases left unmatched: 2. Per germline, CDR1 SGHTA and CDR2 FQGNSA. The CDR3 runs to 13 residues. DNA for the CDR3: TGTGCCAGCAGCTCGACAGGGCATCAGCCCCAGCATTTT. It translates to CASSSTGHQPQHF. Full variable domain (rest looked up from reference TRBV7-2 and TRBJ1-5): GAGVSQSPSNKVTEKGKDVELRCDPISGHTALYWYRQSLGQGLEFLIYFQGNSAPDKSGLPSDRFSAERTGGSVSTLTIQRTQQEDSAVYLCASSSTGHQPQHFGDGTRLSIL.

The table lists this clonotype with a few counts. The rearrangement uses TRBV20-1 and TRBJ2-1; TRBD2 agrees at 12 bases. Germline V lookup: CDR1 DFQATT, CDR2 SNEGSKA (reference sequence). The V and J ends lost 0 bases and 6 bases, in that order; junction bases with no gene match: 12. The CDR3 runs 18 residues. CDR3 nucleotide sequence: TGCAGTGCTAGAGACGATCCGTCGACTAGCGGGAGCCCCAATGAGCAGTTCTTC. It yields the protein CSARDDPSTSGSPNEQFF.

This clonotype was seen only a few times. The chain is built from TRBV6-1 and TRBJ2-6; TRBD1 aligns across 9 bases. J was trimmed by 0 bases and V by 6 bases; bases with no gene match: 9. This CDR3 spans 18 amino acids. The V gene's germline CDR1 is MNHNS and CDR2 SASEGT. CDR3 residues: CASRQNRGHSSGANVLTF. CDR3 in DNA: TGTGCCAGCAGACAGAACAGGGGGCACAGCTCTGGGGCCAACGTCCTGACTTTC.

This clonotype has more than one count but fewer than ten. CDR3 sequence (DNA): TGTGCCAGCAGCTTAGGGGGGGCGGACCTATACGAGCAGTACTTC. Its protein is CASSLGGADLYEQYF. The V call is TRBV7-2, the J call TRBJ2-7; D possibly matches TRBD1 or TRBD2 (6 bases each). The V end was cut by 1 base, the J end by 4 bases, with 14 bases between. In germline, CDR1 is SGHTA, CDR2 FQGNSA. CDR3 length equals 15 residues.

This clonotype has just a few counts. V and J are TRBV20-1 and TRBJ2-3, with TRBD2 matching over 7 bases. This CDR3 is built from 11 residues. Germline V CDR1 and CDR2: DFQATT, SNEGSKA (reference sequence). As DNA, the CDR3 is TGCAGCGGGAGGTTCATAGATACGCAGTATTTT. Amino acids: CSGRFIDTQYF.

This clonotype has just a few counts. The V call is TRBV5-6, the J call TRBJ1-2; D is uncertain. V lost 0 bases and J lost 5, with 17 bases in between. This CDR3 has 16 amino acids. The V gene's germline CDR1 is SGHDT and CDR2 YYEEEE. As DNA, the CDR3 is TGTGCCAGCAGCTTGGGCTCGTCGGAAGCAGTTTATGGCTACACCTTC. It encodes CASSLGSSEAVYGYTF.

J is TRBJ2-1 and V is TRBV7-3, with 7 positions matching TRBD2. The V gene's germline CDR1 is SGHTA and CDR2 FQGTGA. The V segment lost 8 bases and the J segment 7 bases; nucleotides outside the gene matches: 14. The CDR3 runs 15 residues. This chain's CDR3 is CASGGDGGSLNEQFF. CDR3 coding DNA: TGTGCCAGCGGGGGGGACGGAGGGTCCCTAAATGAGCAGTTCTTC.

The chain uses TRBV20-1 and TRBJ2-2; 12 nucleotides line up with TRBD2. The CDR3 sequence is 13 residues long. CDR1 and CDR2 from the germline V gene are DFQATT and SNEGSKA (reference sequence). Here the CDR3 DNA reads TGCGGGGGGACTAGCGGGTCCACCGGGGAGCTGTTTTTT. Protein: CGGTSGSTGELFF.

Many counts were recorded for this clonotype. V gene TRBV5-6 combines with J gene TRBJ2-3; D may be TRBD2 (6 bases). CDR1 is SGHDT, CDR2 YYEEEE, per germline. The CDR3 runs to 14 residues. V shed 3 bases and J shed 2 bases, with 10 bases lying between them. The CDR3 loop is CASSWGLSTDTQYF. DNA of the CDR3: TGTGCCAGCAGCTGGGGACTTTCCACAGATACGCAGTATTTT.

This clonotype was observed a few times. The DNA for the CDR3 is TGTGCCAGCAGCCGGGGGCGGCAGGGGGGGAATGAGCAGTTCTTC. This translates into CASSRGRQGGNEQFF. This chain joins TRBV11-2 and TRBJ2-1; tentatively, D is TRBD1 or TRBD2 (7 bases each). This CDR3 spans 15 amino acids. The germline V gene has CDR1 SGHAT and CDR2 FQNNGV. Trimming pared 5 bases from V and 7 bases from J, leaving 18 bases between.

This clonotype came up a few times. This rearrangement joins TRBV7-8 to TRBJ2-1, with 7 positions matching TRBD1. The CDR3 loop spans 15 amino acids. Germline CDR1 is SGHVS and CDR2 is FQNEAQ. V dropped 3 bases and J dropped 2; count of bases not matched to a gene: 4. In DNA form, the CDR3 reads TGTGCCAGCAGCTTTGACAGGGCCACCTACAATGAGCAGTTCTTC. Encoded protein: CASSFDRATYNEQFF.